The sequence of this TCR beta chain was determined in a study of cytomegalovirus exposure and HLA in healthy donors. Study-level findings and limits: HLA allele associations emerged for about 16,000 TCR beta sequences in a later analysis, at 0.05 false discovery rate. The study recorded about 150 TCR beta chains that were cytomegalovirus-associated. Association of a missense DCLRE1C variant with TCR beta V- and J-gene trimming was reported in a later analysis.

Comment on this clone: Its antigen is not known.

This CDR3 contains 12 residues. Germline V gives CDR1 SEHNR, CDR2 FQNEAQ (reference sequence). V lost 4 bases, J lost 7 bases, and 10 bases lay in between. Vbeta (60) and Jbeta (13) primers were used in the PCR. Repertoires were generated with immunoSEQ multiplex PCR, while TCRdb's copy carries only in-frame clones and drops some. The sample carries about 150,000 clones, almost 85% recorded once. This TCR was recovered from a girl aged 10-17 years in good health and CMV-seropositive. The chain joins TRBV7-9 to TRBJ1-1; no reliable D call. Sequences were obtained from PBMCs. This CDR3 is CASSSKKLEAFF. Written as DNA, the CDR3 is TGTGCCAGCAGCTCTAAGAAACTTGAAGCTTTCTTT.